This paragraph reports one TCR beta chain. Its target is not known. Germline is not matched at one junction end, which may reflect a read error. Some clones are missing from TCRdb's copy, which holds only in-frame ones; the method was immunoSEQ multiplex PCR. The sample has 13,000 to 15,000 clones, approximately 67% seen once; the top ten hold around 2%. PBMCs were not maintained or expanded in culture before analysis. Germline CDR1 SGHVS, CDR2 FNYEAQ. The CDR3 contains 13 residues. These data originate in a study of neoadjuvant anti-PD-1 for oral cavity cancer. Study details: Patients without progression received a fourth nivolumab dose around day 43, then surgical resection on days 50-56. Whole-study findings and limits: TCR analyses covered only a few patients per response group.

This receptor was taken from a person between 35 and 79 years old with oral cavity squamous cell carcinoma. J is TRBJ2-2 and V is TRBV7-6; 8 nucleotides match TRBD2. Sequenced here: PBMCs, sampled before nivolumab (anti-PD-1) treatment. The CDR3 nucleotides read TGTGCCAGCAGCCTAGCGGGCGGCGGGGAGCTGTTTTTT. The encoded protein is CASSLAGGGELFF.